Listed here are 10 T cell receptor beta chains from one sample, sequenced in a study of blood T cell repertoires in COVID-19. Profiling relied on immunoSEQ multiplex PCR, and the TCRdb table lists in-frame clones only, not all of them. The repertoire consists of approximately 230,000 clones, with around four fifths occurring once and the leading ten covering 4.5% to 7%. Input material: peripheral blood. The source of these receptors is an elderly man with acute or convalescent COVID-19.

A few counts support this clone. The gene calls are TRBV5-1 and TRBJ2-5, with D perhaps matching TRBD1 (5 bases). Germline V gene lookup returns CDR1 SGHRS and CDR2 YFSETQ. The V and J ends lost 5 bases and 1 base respectively, with 18 bases between them. The CDR3 has 16 residues. CDR3 loop: CASRFAFSGIQETQYF. The CDR3, as DNA: TGCGCCAGCAGGTTCGCCTTTTCAGGGATCCAAGAGACCCAGTACTTC. The full variable domain, completed using reference TRBV5-1 and TRBJ2-5, is KAGVTQTPRYLIKTRGQQVTLSCSPISGHRSVSWYQQTPGQGLQFLFEYFSETQRNKGNFPGRFSGRQFSNSRSEMNVSTLELGDSALYLCASRFAFSGIQETQYFGPGTRLLVL.

CDR3 loop: CASSRGPLEGYTF. The CDR3 bases are TGTGCCAGCAGCAGGGGACCGCTCGAAGGCTACACCTTC. The V call is TRBV6-5, the J call TRBJ1-2, with a tentative D call TRBD1 (6 bases). V lost 6 bases to trimming and J lost 8 bases, with 16 bases between them. From germline, CDR1 is MNHEY and CDR2 SVGAGI. CDR3 length equals 13 residues.

In this sample, this clone turned up once. This chain links TRBV6-5 with TRBJ1-5; D not resolved. CDR1 is MNHEY and CDR2 is SVGAGI in the germline V gene. Trimming pared 7 bases from V and 3 bases from J, leaving 10 bases between. This CDR3 is 13 amino acids long. The CDR3 here is CASMAADNQPQHF. DNA for the CDR3: TGTGCCAGCATGGCCGCCGACAATCAGCCCCAGCATTTT.

This chain joins TRBV7-9 and TRBJ1-2; D ambiguous. Germline-derived CDR1 and CDR2 are SEHNR and FQNEAQ (reference sequence). With 1 base removed from V and 4 bases from J, the gap between germline ends came to 10 bases. CDR3 size: 14 residues. DNA of the CDR3: TGTGCCAGCAGCTTAGTTCCGGGAAGCTATGGCTACACCTTC. Its protein product is CASSLVPGSYGYTF. The full variable domain, with the rest looked up from reference TRBV7-9 and TRBJ1-2, is DTGVSQNPRHKITKRGQNVTFRCDPISEHNRLYWYRQTLGQGPEFLTYFQNEAQLEKSRLLSDRFSAERPKGSFSTLEIQRTEQGDSAMYLCASSLVPGSYGYTFGSGTRLTVV.

This chain links TRBV29-1 with TRBJ1-2; 10 bases are shared with TRBD1. Germline trimming cut 6 bases from V and 0 bases from J; bases unmatched to any gene: 1. This CDR3 has 13 residues. Germline loops: CDR1 SQVTM, CDR2 ANQGSEA. The CDR3 loop reads CSVGTGANYGYTF. CDR3 nucleotide sequence: TGCAGCGTCGGGACAGGGGCTAACTATGGCTACACCTTC.

This chain connects TRBV9 to TRBJ1-1; 11 bases are a match to TRBD1. The CDR3 runs to 17 residues. CDR1 is SGDLS and CDR2 is YYNGEE in the germline V gene. Unmatched junction bases numbered 7, after V lost 3 bases and J lost 0 bases. CDR3 bases: TGTGCCAGCAGCGGAGGACAGGGGGCTTTGTTGAACACTGAAGCTTTCTTT. This codes for CASSGGQGALLNTEAFF. Full variable domain (outside the CDR3, taken from reference TRBV9 and TRBJ1-1): DSGVTQTPKHLITATGQRVTLRCSPRSGDLSVYWYQQSLDQGLQFLIQYYNGEERAKGNILERFSAQQFPDLHSELNLSSLELGDSALYFCASSGGQGALLNTEAFFGQGTRLTVV.

This clone was counted at least ten times. The rearrangement links TRBV2 to TRBJ1-2; possibly TRBD1 for D (5 bases). The germline V gene has CDR1 SNHLY and CDR2 FYNNEI. The CDR3 has 12 residues. V lost 7 bases, J lost 6 bases, and 12 bases lay in between. CDR3 DNA sequence: TGTGCCAGCAATAGGGGAGGGGATGGCTACACCTTC. It encodes CASNRGGDGYTF.

This sequence joins TRBV4-1 and TRBJ1-4, with 10 bases fitting TRBD1. Unmatched junction bases numbered 12, after V lost 0 bases and J lost 5 bases. Germline V CDR1 and CDR2: MGHRA, YSYEKL. The CDR3 totals 19 residues. Here the CDR3 DNA reads TGCGCCAGCAGCCAAGATAAGGCCCGGGACAGGGGCTTCAATGAAAAACTGTTTTTT. It codes for CASSQDKARDRGFNEKLFF.

The chain recombines TRBV6-6 with TRBJ2-7; maybe TRBD2 (6 bases). The germline V gene has CDR1 MNHNY and CDR2 SVGAGI (reference sequence). The CDR3 sequence is 13 residues long. The V end lost 7 bases, the J end lost 6 bases, and 16 bases lay between the germline ends. CDR3 DNA: TGTGCCAGCACCTACGGGGACTCCGTCGAGCAGTACTTC. Protein product: CASTYGDSVEQYF.

The gene calls are TRBV15 and TRBJ2-7; 7 bases fit TRBD2. V dropped 3 bases and J dropped 5; count of bases not matched to a gene: 13. Germline CDR1 is LNHNV and CDR2 is YYDKDF (reference sequence). The CDR3 covers 16 residues. CDR3 sequence (DNA): TGTGCCACCAGCAGCCCACTCAGCGGGAATTTCCACGAGCAGTACTTC. It is translated as CATSSPLSGNFHEQYF.